The sequence of this T cell receptor (beta chain) was determined in a study of human T cells and chemical hapten exposure (dated by TCRdb to the early 2020s). A note on the overall study: For sensitization, 2% DPC in acetone was applied to a roughly 2 cm by roughly 2 cm area of upper inner arm skin. Weekly therapeutic DPC doses were additionally applied to the scalp of patients throughout the roughly 22-week study period. Patch testing was done on the upper back using Finn chambers containing 0.01% DPC, and results were scored after 6 days according to International Contact Dermatitis Research Group standards. The patient cohort, mostly female, included alopecia areata with under or over 50% scalp involvement, alopecia totalis and alopecia universalis. Libraries were combined into a pool for sequencing, and differences in TCR yield between samples came mainly from small differences in library volumes within the pool. Peripheral blood TCR repertoire changes were tracked in vivo in alopecia patients during primary and secondary sensitization to the hapten diphenylcyclopropenone (DPC). Blood was sampled from patients pre-sensitization (week 0) and at 2, 6 and about 24 weeks after DPC sensitization. Twenty-nine alopecia patients gave blood for TCR sequencing at one to four time points (pre-sensitization, 2, 6 and 24 weeks).

Sample time point, as interpreted from the label and publication: patch test 3, about 24 weeks after DPC sensitization. Explained via the paper, the treatment or condition label denotes: therapeutic diphenylcyclopropenone sensitization with weekly scalp DPC. At each patch-test visit, blood was drawn before the patch test was applied. Patients were considered eligible if aged 18 to 70, diagnosed with alopecia and deemed suitable for DPC therapy, and patients were excluded if pregnant. Total RNA was extracted from unfractionated whole blood collected in Tempus Blood RNA tubes. Libraries came from RACE. Reads for this sample came from a NextSeq 500. During library preparation, unique molecular identifiers were attached to individual cDNA molecules so that TCRs could be counted quantitatively and reproducibly. Each blood RNA sample was used to sequence both TCR alpha and TCR beta chains. In the authors' own workflow: A median of roughly 99,000 TCRs per sample was observed, with a range of about 23,224 to 690,600. The Decombinator software suite was used to annotate the V, J and CDR3 of the TCR reads. For PS versus PT1 abundance plots, all samples were subsampled to the same number of TCRs (28,000). Expanded TCRs were defined as absent before sensitization and observed at least eight times at the 2-week time point. TCRdb reanalyzed the raw reads on its own, using fastp at Q25 for trimming and MiXCR for clone calling, and kept in-frame beta chains. Rows merge per CDR3 protein into single entries with the most common DNA and genes. The V and J calls and clone size come from TCRdb's table, not from the authors' own analysis. In all, the sample holds 50,000 to 70,000 distinct CDR3 sequences, and 12% of those were seen once. In total, the top ten clones hold about 2.4% of the sample.

This clonotype is assessed as medium-sized (0.01 to 0.1%). What this receptor recognizes is not known. One base away there is no much larger clone; base qualities are not given. The study at large found these results: Significantly more large CDR3 similarity clusters were formed by expanded TCRs than by pre-sensitization or healthy control sets, consistent with antigen-driven responses. Patch test score was positively correlated with the number of PT1 expanded TCRs, with significance at thresholds 8, 16 and 32 but not at 4. DPC sensitization did not change how many TCRs were above 1 in 1000 frequency, and no evidence was found of alterations in global repertoire structure. Because all patients had alopecia, a presumed autoimmune disease, the immune response of the patients might differ from that of healthy individuals. After repeated subsampling, changes were observed in the strength of the expansion versus patch-test correlation and in the threshold at which the correlation became significant.

This specimen consisted of whole blood, obtained in connection with sensitization to the hapten diphenylcyclopropenone (DPC). The sequence derives from a man younger than 40 with alopecia areata. Some clones in this sample may be carry-over from other donors' samples.

The CDR3 reads CASSYIILAGSQETQYF. Read as DNA, the sequence is TGTGCCAGCAGTTACATAATTTTGGCAGGGAGCCAAGAGACCCAGTACTTC. The chain couples TRBV6-6 to TRBJ2-5; the D element might be TRBD1 or TRBD2, as each aligns at 5 bases. As encoded in the germline V gene (reference sequence), CDR1 is MNHNY while CDR2 is SVGAGI. The CDR3 has 17 amino acids, counting the end cysteine and phenylalanine. Of all the DNA, just the CDR3 is kept, 51 bases in frame from base 1. V is pared back by 2 bases and J by 1 base, with 17 bases lying between the germline termini.